This TCR beta chain was recovered during a study of T cell repertoires in cytomegalovirus infection. Looking at the study overall: Carrying CMV and the relevant HLA type showed in public TCR beta signatures. Study-level findings and limits: Summed frequency of shared TCR beta families picked out CMV carriers who also had the relevant HLA. CMV-specific HLA-C-restricted TCR beta clonotypes dominated the ex vivo response.

The germline gives CDR1 SQVTM, CDR2 ANQGSEA. Trimming took 3 bases from V and 7 from J, leaving 9 bases between them. The CDR3 extends over 11 amino acids. With respect to this clonotype: Its target is unknown.

TCRdb analysed the reads with MiXCR anew, one entry per CDR3 protein. Among roughly 630,000 distinct CDR3 sequences listed, 20% to 30% were seen once. The source of this sequence is a human donor in good health (CMV status not recorded). Some clones in this sample may be carry-over from other donors' samples. The V and J genes are TRBV29-1 and TRBJ1-1; perhaps TRBD1 as D (5 bases). Sequencing was performed on CD8+ T cells from PBMCs. The CDR3 nucleotides are TGCAGCGTTGAGGGGGAAGTTGAAGCTTTCTTT. It encodes CSVEGEVEAFF.